This T cell receptor (beta chain) was documented in a study of cytomegalovirus exposure and HLA in healthy donors. The study ran its PCR with 60 Vbeta and 13 Jbeta primers. Assay: immunoSEQ multiplex PCR; the TCRdb copy retains only in-frame clones and omits some. This table has roughly 130,000 clones, 75% to 85% appearing once. Broader study findings: According to a later analysis, donors in an Asian-associated ancestry cluster reportedly had fewer N-insertions than the roughly 720-donor mean. Specificity of a few CMV-associated chains for CMV antigens was verified in vitro. According to an earlier analysis, most TCR beta V segments yielded productive rearrangements about 87% or about 30% of the time. In a later analysis, a missense DCLRE1C variant was linked to TCR beta V- and J-gene trimming.

Germline-derived CDR1 and CDR2 are ENHRY and SYGVKD. This CDR3 has 14 residues. Trimming removed 6 bases from V and 6 bases from J, with 14 bases in between. Points on this clone: Antigen: not known.

Sequencing was carried out using PBMCs. The clonotype was recovered from a middle-aged man in good health and CMV-seronegative. The rearrangement uses TRBV10-3 and TRBJ2-2; TRBD1 might be the D (6 bases). The DNA of the CDR3 is TGTGCCATCAGAGGTCCCAAGGGGGCCGGGGAGCTGTTTTTT. Residues: CAIRGPKGAGELFF.